One sample yielded the 26 T cell receptor beta chains listed below, sequenced in a study of shared clonotypes between healthy human individuals. The repertoire was sequenced with immunoSEQ multiplex PCR; TCRdb's copy has only in-frame clones and lacks some. The profile shows more than 2,000,000 clones, 85% to 95% of them singletons. The material sequenced was naive CD4+ T cells sorted from blood. Indicated subset: CD45RA+ positively selected. The receptors originated from a man aged 18 to 29 in good health.

V is TRBV7-6 and J is TRBJ2-7, with D perhaps matching TRBD2 (5 bases). Trimming pared 4 bases from V and 2 bases from J, leaving 12 bases between. Looked up from germline, CDR1 is SGHVS and CDR2 is FNYEAQ. The CDR3 consists of 14 residues. This CDR3 reads CASSSPREAYEQYF. CDR3 sequence (DNA): TGTGCCAGCAGCTCCCCACGGGAAGCCTACGAGCAGTACTTC.

This CDR3 reads CASRPGQGARYTGELFF. Here the CDR3 DNA reads TGTGCCAGCAGACCGGGGCAGGGGGCGAGGTACACCGGGGAGCTGTTTTTT. The V call is TRBV5-4, the J call TRBJ2-2; 8 bases fit TRBD1. The V gene's germline CDR1 is SGHNT and CDR2 YYREEE (reference sequence). V shed 5 bases, J shed 3 bases, and the junction held 12 bases outside the gene matches. The CDR3 is 17 residues long.

This chain connects TRBV2 to TRBJ1-1; TRBD1 aligns across 12 bases. This CDR3 is built from 15 residues. With V trimmed by 8 bases and J by 5 bases, 9 bases remained unmatched. Germline CDR1 and CDR2: SNHLY and FYNNEI. CDR3 region: CASRKGQGAQTEAFF. CDR3 nucleotides: TGTGCCAGCCGGAAGGGACAGGGGGCGCAAACTGAAGCTTTCTTT.

The chain carries TRBV4-3 and TRBJ2-1; possibly TRBD2 for D (5 bases). The CDR3 spans 14 residues. Trimming took 4 bases from V and 5 from J, leaving 12 bases between them. The germline gives CDR1 LGHNA, CDR2 YSLEER. The CDR3 coding sequence is TGCGCCAGCAGCCCTGATACTAGTAACAATGAGCAGTTCTTC. Residues: CASSPDTSNNEQFF.

The rearrangement joins TRBV6-5 to TRBJ1-6; D remains ambiguous. Germline V gene sequence: CDR1 MNHEY, CDR2 SVGAGI. Trimming took 0 bases from V and 6 from J, leaving 9 bases between them. The CDR3 has 15 amino acids. The DNA of the CDR3 is TGTGCCAGCAGTTACTCGACGCAGGCTAATTCACCCCTCCACTTT. The encoded protein is CASSYSTQANSPLHF.

Note on this clone: The identical CDR3 is also encoded by other nucleotide sequences in the sample. V is TRBV5-1 and J is TRBJ2-7, with 10 bases lining up with TRBD2. The length of the CDR3 is 15 residues. In germline, CDR1 is SGHRS, CDR2 YFSETQ. V trimming: 2 bases; J trimming: 2 bases; junction bases outside the gene matches: 4. The CDR3 DNA follows: TGCGCCAGCAGCTTTAGTAGCGGGGGGCCCTACGAGCAGTACTTC. Residues: CASSFSSGGPYEQYF.

The J gene is TRBJ2-1, the V gene TRBV30; D gene unclear. Between the trimmed V and J ends, which lost 0 bases and 9 bases, there was a span of 15 bases. Germline V gene data show CDR1 as GTSNPN and CDR2 as SVGIG (reference sequence). The CDR3 spans 14 residues. The DNA for the CDR3 is TGTGCCTGGAGTGTGGTTAGTGGGCCCAGTGAGCAGTTCTTC. Protein: CAWSVVSGPSEQFF. The variable domain in full, with the rest retrieved from reference TRBV30 and TRBJ2-1, is SQTIHQWPATLVQPVGSPLSLECTVEGTSNPNLYWYRQAAGRGLQLLFYSVGIGQISSEVPQNLSASRPQDRQFILSSKKLLLSDSGFYLCAWSVVSGPSEQFFGPGTRLTVL.

V and J are TRBV10-3 and TRBJ2-7; no firm D call. The V end lost 11 bases, the J end lost 6 bases, and 20 bases lay between the germline ends. CDR3 length: 13 residues. Germline lookup yields CDR1 ENHRY and CDR2 SYGVKD. CDR3 sequence reads: CAAHGLSALEQYF. CDR3 nucleotide sequence: TGTGCCGCACACGGGTTGTCGGCCCTCGAGCAGTACTTC.

The J gene is TRBJ2-5, the V gene TRBV20-1; no clear D. Trimming took 1 base from V and 10 from J, leaving 10 bases between them. From germline, CDR1 is DFQATT and CDR2 SNEGSKA (reference sequence). CDR3 length: 11 residues. CDR3: CSARGNSGQYF. CDR3 in DNA: TGCAGTGCTAGAGGGAACTCCGGCCAGTACTTC.

Turning to this clone: The sample has other DNA sequences that encode this CDR3 too. This chain joins TRBV18 and TRBJ1-3, with D perhaps TRBD1 (5 bases). Germline CDR1 is KGHSH and CDR2 is LQKENI. Trimming cost V 3 bases and J 4 bases, with 10 bases left between them. The CDR3 is made up of 14 amino acids. The CDR3 nucleotides read TGTGCCAGCTCACCGGCAGGGTCCGGAAACACCATATATTTT. Encoded protein: CASSPAGSGNTIYF.

The rearrangement joins TRBV2 to TRBJ1-3; D unclear. V dropped 7 bases and J dropped 0 bases, with 7 bases sitting between them. The CDR3 runs 13 residues. CDR1 is SNHLY, CDR2 FYNNEI, per germline. Here the CDR3 DNA reads TGTGCCAGCAACTCAGGCTCTGGAAACACCATATATTTT. Translation gives CASNSGSGNTIYF.

A few counts support this clone. V gene TRBV7-9 combines with J gene TRBJ1-2; D is uncertain. The CDR3 totals 10 residues. Per germline, CDR1 SEHNR and CDR2 FQNEAQ (reference sequence). Trimming took 5 bases from V and 5 from J, leaving 3 bases between them. The CDR3 sequence is CASSGYGYTF. In nucleotides, the CDR3 is TGTGCCAGCAGCGGGTATGGCTACACCTTC.

The gene calls are TRBV5-4 and TRBJ1-6; D unclear. V gave up 0 bases and J gave up 10 bases, with 8 bases separating them. The CDR3 spans 13 residues. The V gene's germline CDR1 is SGHNT and CDR2 YYREEE (reference sequence). This CDR3 reads CASSLDSISPLHF. In DNA form, the CDR3 reads TGTGCCAGCAGCTTGGACAGCATCTCACCCCTCCACTTT.

The V and J genes are TRBV28 and TRBJ1-1, with D perhaps matching TRBD1 (5 bases). The CDR3 extends over 15 amino acids. Trimming left V 1 base short and J 2 bases short, with 11 bases between. Germline values: CDR1 MDHEN, CDR2 SYDVKM. The CDR3: CASSLSGRENTEAFF. CDR3 coding DNA: TGTGCCAGCAGTTTATCGGGACGGGAAAACACTGAAGCTTTCTTT.

The table lists this clone with a count of one. The chain is built from TRBV28 and TRBJ1-3; 7 nucleotides agree with TRBD1. There are 17 residues in the CDR3. The V segment lost 5 bases and the J segment 2 bases; nucleotides outside the gene matches: 12. Looked up from germline, CDR1 is MDHEN and CDR2 is SYDVKM. CDR3 region: CASSQGPGGATGNTIYF. The CDR3 region has the DNA TGTGCCAGCAGTCAGGGGCCAGGGGGGGCGACTGGAAACACCATATATTTT.

The V and J genes are TRBV6-5 and TRBJ2-7, with 8 positions matching TRBD1. Trimming took 6 bases from V and 1 from J; bases not matched to a gene: 8. The CDR3 has 15 amino acids. Per the germline V gene, CDR1 is MNHEY and CDR2 is SVGAGI. Here the CDR3 DNA reads TGTGCCAGCAGGAGAGACAGGGGTCGATCCTACGAGCAGTACTTC. Translation: CASRRDRGRSYEQYF.

As concerns this clone: Other DNA sequences in the sample encode the same CDR3. This chain joins TRBV5-1 and TRBJ2-1; 12 bases line up with TRBD2. The CDR3 runs to 15 residues. J gave up 5 bases and V 4 bases, and 4 bases lay outside the gene matches. The V gene's germline CDR1 is SGHRS and CDR2 YFSETQ. CDR3 protein: CASSLRTSGDNEQFF. CDR3 nucleotides: TGCGCCAGCAGCCTAAGGACTAGCGGGGACAATGAGCAGTTCTTC.

V is TRBV15 and J is TRBJ1-6; 7 positions agree with TRBD1. The J segment lost 0 bases and the V segment lost 1 base, leaving 6 bases of the junction unmatched. There are 18 residues in the CDR3. Germline CDR1 LNHNV, CDR2 YYDKDF (reference sequence). CDR3: CATSRGTGPSSYNSPLHF. For the CDR3, the DNA is TGTGCCACCAGCAGAGGGACAGGACCCAGCTCCTATAATTCACCCCTCCACTTT.

The rearrangement joins TRBV29-1 to TRBJ2-5; D unclear. The V gene's germline CDR1 is SQVTM and CDR2 ANQGSEA. Trimming left V 3 bases short and J 5 bases short, with 10 bases between. The CDR3 totals 12 residues. The CDR3 spells CSVDGLDETQYF. The CDR3 coding sequence is TGCAGCGTTGATGGGTTAGACGAGACCCAGTACTTC.

As regards this clone: This same CDR3 is encoded by further DNA sequences in the sample. The chain combines TRBV19 with TRBJ1-5; D is ambiguous. Germline assignment: CDR1 LNHDA and CDR2 SQIVND (reference sequence). V gave up 5 bases and J gave up 1 base, with 3 bases separating them. The CDR3 consists of 12 residues. In nucleotides, the CDR3 is TGTGCCAGTAGTGAGAGCAATCAGCCCCAGCATTTT. Its protein product is CASSESNQPQHF. Full variable domain (outside the CDR3, taken from reference TRBV19 and TRBJ1-5): DGGITQSPKYLFRKEGQNVTLSCEQNLNHDAMYWYRQDPGQGLRLIYYSQIVNDFQKGDIAEGYSVSREKKESFPLTVTSAQKNPTAFYLCASSESNQPQHFGDGTRLSIL.

The chain combines TRBV6-4 with TRBJ1-5; 9 bases agree with TRBD1. From germline, CDR1 is MRHNA and CDR2 SNTAGT. After removal of 5 bases from V and 6 bases from J, the junction contained 11 bases not matched to a gene. The CDR3 sequence is 16 residues long. CDR3 loop: CASSHTGTGNCQPQHF. The CDR3 DNA reads as TGTGCCAGCAGTCATACCGGGACAGGGAATTGTCAGCCCCAGCATTTT.

The CDR3 bases are TGCGCCAGCTGGCAGGAGGGTTCACCCCTCCACTTT. It codes for CASWQEGSPLHF. The chain combines TRBV10-2 with TRBJ1-6; D not resolved. This CDR3 spans 12 amino acids. V lost 8 bases and J 9 bases, leaving 11 bases between the germline ends. The germline CDR1 and CDR2 sequences are WSHSY and SAAADI.

The chain has TRBV6-6 and TRBJ1-1; no reliable D call. In germline, CDR1 is MNHNY, CDR2 SVGAGI (reference sequence). V gave up 4 bases and J gave up 2 bases, with 5 bases separating them. This CDR3 is built from 12 residues. CDR3 sequence: CASSFPNTEAFF. The CDR3 DNA sequence: TGTGCCAGCAGTTTCCCAAACACTGAAGCTTTCTTT.

This chain links TRBV30 with TRBJ1-5; TRBD1 matches at 9 bases. The CDR3 extends over 15 amino acids. J was trimmed by 5 bases and V by 3 bases; bases with no gene match: 8. Germline CDR1 and CDR2: GTSNPN and SVGIG (reference sequence). The CDR3 sequence: CAWSIRDREDQPQHF. CDR3 sequence (DNA): TGTGCCTGGAGCATCCGGGACAGGGAGGATCAGCCCCAGCATTTT.

The chain couples TRBV4-3 to TRBJ2-1; 10 bases agree with TRBD1. Germline V CDR1 and CDR2: LGHNA, YSLEER. CDR3 length: 18 amino acids. V lost 0 bases to trimming and J lost 5 bases; unmatched junction nucleotides: 10. CDR3 amino acids: CASSQEPTPGTGDNEQFF. In DNA, the CDR3 is TGCGCCAGCAGCCAAGAGCCAACACCTGGGACAGGGGACAATGAGCAGTTCTTC.

J is TRBJ1-5 and V is TRBV6-1, with D possibly matching TRBD1 (5 bases). This CDR3 is 20 amino acids long. Trimming removed 1 base at V and 0 bases at J, with 22 bases between. Germline-derived CDR1 and CDR2 are MNHNS and SASEGT. The DNA for the CDR3 is TGTGCCAGCAGTGAAGACCCCCGCAGGGTTAAAACGAATAGCAATCAGCCCCAGCATTTT. Translating gives CASSEDPRRVKTNSNQPQHF.